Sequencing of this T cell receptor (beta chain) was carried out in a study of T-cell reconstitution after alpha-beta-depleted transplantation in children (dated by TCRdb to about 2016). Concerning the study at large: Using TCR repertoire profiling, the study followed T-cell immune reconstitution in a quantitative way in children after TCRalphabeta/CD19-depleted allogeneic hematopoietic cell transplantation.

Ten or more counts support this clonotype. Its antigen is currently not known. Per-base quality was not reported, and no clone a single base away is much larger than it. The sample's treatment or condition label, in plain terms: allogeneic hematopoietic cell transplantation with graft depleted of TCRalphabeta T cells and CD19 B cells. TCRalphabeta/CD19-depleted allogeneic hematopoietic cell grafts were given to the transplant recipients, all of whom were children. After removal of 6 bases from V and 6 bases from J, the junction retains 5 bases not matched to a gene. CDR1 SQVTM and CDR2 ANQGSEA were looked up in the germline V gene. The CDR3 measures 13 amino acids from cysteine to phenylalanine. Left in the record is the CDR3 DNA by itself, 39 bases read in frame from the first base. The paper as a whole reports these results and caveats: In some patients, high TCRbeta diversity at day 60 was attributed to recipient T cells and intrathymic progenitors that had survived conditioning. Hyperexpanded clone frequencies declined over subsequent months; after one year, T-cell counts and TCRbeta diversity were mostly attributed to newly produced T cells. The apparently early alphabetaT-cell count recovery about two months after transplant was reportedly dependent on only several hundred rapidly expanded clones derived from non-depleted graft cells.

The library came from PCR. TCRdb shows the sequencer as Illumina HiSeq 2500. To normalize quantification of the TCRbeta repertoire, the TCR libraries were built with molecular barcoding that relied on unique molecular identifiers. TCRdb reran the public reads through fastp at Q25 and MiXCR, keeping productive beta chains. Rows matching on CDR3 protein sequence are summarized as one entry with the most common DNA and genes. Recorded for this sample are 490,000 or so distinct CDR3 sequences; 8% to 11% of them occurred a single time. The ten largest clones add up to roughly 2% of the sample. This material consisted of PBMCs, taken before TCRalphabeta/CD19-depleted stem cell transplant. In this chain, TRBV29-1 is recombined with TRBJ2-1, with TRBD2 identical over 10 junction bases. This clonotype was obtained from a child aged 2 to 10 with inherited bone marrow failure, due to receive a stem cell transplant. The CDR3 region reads CSVLAGAGNEQFF. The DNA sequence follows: TGCAGCGTGCTAGCGGGAGCGGGCAATGAGCAGTTCTTC.